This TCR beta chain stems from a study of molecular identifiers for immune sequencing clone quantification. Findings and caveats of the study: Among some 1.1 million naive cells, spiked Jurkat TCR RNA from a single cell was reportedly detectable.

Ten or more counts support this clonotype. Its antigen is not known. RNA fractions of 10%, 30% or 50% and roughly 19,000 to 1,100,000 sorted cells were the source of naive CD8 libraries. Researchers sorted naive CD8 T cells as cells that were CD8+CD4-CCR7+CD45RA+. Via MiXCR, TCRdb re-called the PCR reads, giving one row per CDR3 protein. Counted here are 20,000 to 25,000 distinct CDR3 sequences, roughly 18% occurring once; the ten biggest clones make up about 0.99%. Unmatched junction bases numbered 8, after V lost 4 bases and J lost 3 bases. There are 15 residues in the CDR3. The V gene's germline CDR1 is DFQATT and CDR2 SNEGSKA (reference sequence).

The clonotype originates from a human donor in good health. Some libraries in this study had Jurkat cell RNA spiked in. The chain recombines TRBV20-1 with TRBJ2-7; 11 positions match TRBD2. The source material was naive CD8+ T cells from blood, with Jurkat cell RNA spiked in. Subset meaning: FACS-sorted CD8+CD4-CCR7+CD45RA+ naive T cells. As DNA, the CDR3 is TGCAGTGCTACCGAAACTAGCGGGAGCCTCTACGAGCAGTACTTC. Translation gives CSATETSGSLYEQYF.